This entry lists 6 T cell receptor beta chains sequenced from one sample in a study of blood T cells in healthy people across ages. A second PCR of 7 to 11 cycles used a sample-barcoded 5' primer and a J-beta primer mix. Using its own MiXCR run on the 5' RACE reads, TCRdb lists one record per CDR3 protein. There are under 2 million distinct CDR3 sequences in the sample; approximately 32% occur only once, and around 11% lies in the top ten. Sequenced sample: blood. The receptors were gathered from a woman aged 25 to 39 in good health.

CDR3 residues: CASTYRGQYEQYF. The CDR3 nucleotides are TGTGCCAGCACCTACAGGGGGCAGTACGAGCAGTACTTC. The V call is TRBV6-1, the J call TRBJ2-7; TRBD1 matches at 9 bases. The germline V gene has CDR1 MNHNS and CDR2 SASEGT. Trimming removed 7 bases from V and 4 bases from J; junction bases left unmatched: 5. The CDR3 spans 13 residues.

This clonotype showed up just a few times. The chain has TRBV9 and TRBJ2-4, with 11 bases that match TRBD1. Near its end, the DNA agrees better with TRBJ2-7, so the J call may be wrong. This CDR3 contains 15 residues. CDR1 SGDLS and CDR2 YYNGEE come from the germline V gene. CDR3 DNA: TGTGCCAGCAGCAAAAAGGGGACAGGGGGTTCCGAGCAGTACTTC. This encodes CASSKKGTGGSEQYF.

This chain links TRBV30 with TRBJ1-6, with D perhaps TRBD1 (6 bases). In germline, CDR1 is GTSNPN, CDR2 SVGIG (reference sequence). There are 15 residues in the CDR3. The V end lost 0 bases, the J end lost 5 bases, and 11 bases lay between the germline ends. CDR3 sequence: CAWSVGNRDNSPLHF. The CDR3, as DNA: TGTGCCTGGAGTGTAGGAAACAGGGATAATTCACCCCTCCACTTT. The full variable domain, rest sourced from reference TRBV30 and TRBJ1-6, is SQTIHQWPATLVQPVGSPLSLECTVEGTSNPNLYWYRQAAGRGLQLLFYSVGIGQISSEVPQNLSASRPQDRQFILSSKKLLLSDSGFYLCAWSVGNRDNSPLHFGNGTRLTVT.

The chain couples TRBV6-5 to TRBJ2-1, with D perhaps matching TRBD2 (5 bases). The germline gives CDR1 MNHEY, CDR2 SVGAGI. V was trimmed by 2 bases and J by 7 bases, leaving 15 bases between them. CDR3 size: 15 residues. CDR3 sequence: CASSYSRWRANEQFF. For the CDR3, the DNA is TGTGCCAGCAGTTACAGTAGATGGCGGGCAAATGAGCAGTTCTTC.

The J gene is TRBJ2-3, the V gene TRBV20-1, with D possibly matching TRBD2 (5 bases). CDR3 length: 15 residues. Trimming removed 3 bases from V and 2 bases from J, with 15 bases in between. Germline CDR1 and CDR2: DFQATT and SNEGSKA (reference sequence). For the CDR3, the DNA is TGCAGTGCTAGTAGGAGCGGACCCCACACAGATACGCAGTATTTT. Its translation is CSASRSGPHTDTQYF.

Comment on this clonotype: Relative to the germline gene, one junction end is altered; a read error may explain this. The chain uses TRBV5-6 and TRBJ2-3; weak D call: TRBD2 (6 bases). The CDR3 is 16 residues long. Germline CDR1 reads SGHDT; CDR2 reads YYEEEE. Here the CDR3 DNA reads TGTGCCAGCAGCTTGGCCGGGAGCGTATACACAGATGCGCAGTATTTT. Amino acids: CASSLAGSVYTDAQYF.